This TCR beta chain was recorded in a study of blood T cell repertoires in COVID-19. Study at large: COVID-19 samples collected from the United States, Italy and Spain covered acute and convalescent phases. PBMCs, B-cell-depleted T cells, or T cells provided the cDNA or gDNA that made up the material.

V dropped 4 bases and J dropped 0 bases, with 10 bases sitting between them. Germline lookup yields CDR1 SGHTA and CDR2 FQGTGA. The CDR3 is made up of 15 amino acids. Original methodology: It was from reference gene primer amplification that nucleated cell counts were estimated. Here immunoSEQ multiplex PCR was the method, and the copy in TCRdb shows in-frame clones only, minus some. Clonal size and the V and J genes are those of that table, whereas D and trimming came from the DNA. Here the sample spans under 400,000 clones, around 87% being singletons. Sequences were obtained from peripheral blood. The TCR sequence derives from a man in his late teens or twenties with active or convalescent COVID-19. The chain uses TRBV7-3 and TRBJ2-1, with no clear D. The CDR3 spells CASSSDKSSYNEQFF. In DNA, the CDR3 is TGTGCCAGCAGCTCCGACAAGAGCTCCTACAATGAGCAGTTCTTC.